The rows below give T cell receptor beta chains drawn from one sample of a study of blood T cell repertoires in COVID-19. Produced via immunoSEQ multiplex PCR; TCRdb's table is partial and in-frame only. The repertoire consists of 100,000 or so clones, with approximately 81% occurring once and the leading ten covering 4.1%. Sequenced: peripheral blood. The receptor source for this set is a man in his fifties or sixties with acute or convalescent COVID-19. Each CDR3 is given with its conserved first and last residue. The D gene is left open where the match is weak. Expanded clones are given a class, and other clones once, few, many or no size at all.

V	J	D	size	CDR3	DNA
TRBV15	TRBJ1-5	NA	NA	CATSPGLGQPQHF	TGTGCCACCAGTCCAGGTCTCGGTCAGCCCCAGCATTTT
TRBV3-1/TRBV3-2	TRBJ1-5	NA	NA	CASSQSSDNQPQHF	TGTGCCAGCAGCCAATCGTCAGATAATCAGCCCCAGCATTTT
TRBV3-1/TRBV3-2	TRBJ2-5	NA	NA	CASSQGAGRQETQYF	TGTGCCAGCAGCCAAGGGGCAGGGCGCCAAGAGACCCAGTACTTC
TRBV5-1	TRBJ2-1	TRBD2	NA	CASSSREGLFSSYNEQFF	TGCGCCAGCAGCTCGCGGGAGGGCCTATTCAGCTCCTACAATGAGCAGTTCTTC
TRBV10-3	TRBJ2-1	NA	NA	CATEGVGNNEQFF	TGTGCCACGGAGGGAGTTGGGAACAATGAGCAGTTCTTC
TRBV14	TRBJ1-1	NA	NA	CASSPPGRGRAFF	TGTGCCAGCAGCCCCCCCGGACGGGGGAGGGCTTTCTTT
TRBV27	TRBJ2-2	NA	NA	CASRLRVNTGELFF	TGTGCCAGCAGACTCAGGGTGAACACCGGGGAGCTGTTTTTT
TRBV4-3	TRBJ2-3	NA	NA	CASSQGQTLTDTQYF	TGCGCCAGCAGCCAAGGGCAGACTCTCACAGATACGCAGTATTTT
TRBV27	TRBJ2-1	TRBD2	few	CASSLNGQRGMFF	TGTGCCAGCAGTTTAAACGGACAGCGGGGGATGTTCTTC
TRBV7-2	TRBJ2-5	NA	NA	CASSLLSGGETQYF	TGTGCCAGCAGCTTATTATCCGGCGGGGAGACCCAGTACTTC
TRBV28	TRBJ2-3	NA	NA	CASNLWETGTQYF	TGTGCCAGCAACCTTTGGGAGACCGGTACGCAGTATTTT
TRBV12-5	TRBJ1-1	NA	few	CASSPGQNTEAFF	TGTGCCAGTTCTCCGGGACAAAACACTGAAGCTTTCTTT
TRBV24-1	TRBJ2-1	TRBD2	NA	CATSDPKRGDYNEQFF	TGTGCCACCAGTGATCCCAAGCGGGGGGATTACAATGAGCAGTTCTTC
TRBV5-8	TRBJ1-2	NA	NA	CASSLALASSYGYTF	TGTGCCAGCAGCTTGGCCCTAGCCTCTAGCTATGGCTACACCTTC
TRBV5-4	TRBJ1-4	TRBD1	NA	CASRGTVNEKLFF	TGTGCCAGCAGGGGGACAGTTAATGAAAAACTGTTTTTT
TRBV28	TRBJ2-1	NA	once	CASILTGAYNEQFF	TGTGCCAGCATCCTGACTGGTGCCTACAATGAGCAGTTCTTC
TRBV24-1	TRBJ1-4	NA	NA	CATSGGFNEKLFF	TGTGCCACCAGTGGAGGATTTAATGAAAAACTGTTTTTT
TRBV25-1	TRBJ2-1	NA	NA	CASSGRSSYNEQFF	TGTGCCAGCAGTGGACGGAGCTCCTACAATGAGCAGTTCTTC
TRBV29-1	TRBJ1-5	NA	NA	CSVGTNQGQPQHF	TGCAGCGTTGGGACAAATCAGGGTCAGCCCCAGCATTTT
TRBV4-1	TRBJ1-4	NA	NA	CASSQDPGGYEKLFF	TGCGCCAGCAGCCAAGATCCGGGGGGTTATGAAAAACTGTTTTTT
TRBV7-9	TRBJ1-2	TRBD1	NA	CASSFGTGDGYTF	TGTGCCAGCAGCTTCGGGACAGGGGATGGCTACACCTTC
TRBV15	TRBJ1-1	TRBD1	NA	CATSRTGGTEAFF	TGTGCCACCAGCAGGACAGGGGGCACTGAAGCTTTCTTT
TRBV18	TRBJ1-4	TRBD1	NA	CASSEGQGMSGKLFF	TGTGCCAGCTCGGAAGGACAGGGGATGAGTGGAAAACTGTTTTTT
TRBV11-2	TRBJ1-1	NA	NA	CASSLAQGATEAFF	TGTGCCAGCAGCTTAGCCCAGGGTGCCACTGAAGCTTTCTTT
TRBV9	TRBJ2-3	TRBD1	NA	CASSAGQGSTDTQYF	TGTGCCAGCAGCGCGGGACAGGGAAGCACAGATACGCAGTATTTT
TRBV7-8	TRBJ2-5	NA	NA	CASSRGRVGQETQYF	TGTGCCAGCAGTCGAGGACGGGTCGGCCAAGAGACCCAGTACTTC
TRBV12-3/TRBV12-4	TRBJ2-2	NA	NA	CASSFGSPGELFF	TGTGCCAGCAGTTTCGGTAGCCCCGGGGAGCTGTTTTTT
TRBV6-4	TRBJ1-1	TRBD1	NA	CASSDSTGKAFF	TGTGCCAGCAGTGACTCGACAGGGAAAGCTTTCTTT
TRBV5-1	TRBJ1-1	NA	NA	CASSLGALNTEAFF	TGCGCCAGCAGCTTGGGGGCCCTGAACACTGAAGCTTTCTTT
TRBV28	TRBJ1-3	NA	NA	CASARAVSGNTIYF	TGTGCCAGCGCCAGGGCAGTCTCTGGAAACACCATATATTTT
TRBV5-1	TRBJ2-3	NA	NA	CASSTGESTDTQYF	TGCGCCAGCAGCACGGGGGAGTCCACAGATACGCAGTATTTT
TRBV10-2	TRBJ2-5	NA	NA	CASSKSGTTQETQYF	TGCGCCAGCAGCAAATCCGGGACAACCCAAGAGACCCAGTACTTC
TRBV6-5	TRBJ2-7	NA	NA	CASSTRGFSYEQYF	TGTGCCAGCAGCACCAGGGGTTTCTCCTACGAGCAGTACTTC
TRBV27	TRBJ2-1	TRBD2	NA	CASSPSGGIYNEQFF	TGTGCCAGCAGCCCTAGCGGGGGGATCTACAATGAGCAGTTCTTC
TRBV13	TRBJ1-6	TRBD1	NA	CASRTGGYNSPLHF	TGTGCCAGCAGAACAGGGGGCTATAATTCACCCCTCCACTTT
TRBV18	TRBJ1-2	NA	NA	CASSPGVENYGYTF	TGTGCCAGCTCACCGGGAGTGGAGAACTATGGCTACACCTTC
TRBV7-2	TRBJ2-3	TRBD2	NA	CASSLAALTDTQYF	TGTGCCAGCAGCCTAGCGGCCCTCACAGATACGCAGTATTTT
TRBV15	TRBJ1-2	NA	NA	CATSRDPGASYGYTF	TGTGCCACCAGCAGAGACCCAGGGGCCTCCTATGGCTACACCTTC
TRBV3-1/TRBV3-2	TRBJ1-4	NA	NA	CASSLPGLGIEKLFF	TGTGCCAGCAGCCTCCCGGGACTAGGGATTGAAAAACTGTTTTTT
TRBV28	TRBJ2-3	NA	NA	CASSFSFTDTQYF	TGTGCCAGCAGTTTCAGTTTCACAGATACGCAGTATTTT
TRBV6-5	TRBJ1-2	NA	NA	CASSYAQGYGYTF	TGTGCCAGCAGTTACGCTCAGGGGTATGGCTACACCTTC
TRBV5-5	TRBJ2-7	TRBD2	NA	CASSLERGRSYEQYF	TGTGCCAGCAGCTTGGAGCGGGGGCGTTCCTACGAGCAGTACTTC
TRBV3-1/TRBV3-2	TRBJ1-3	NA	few	CASSPAAGSGNTIYF	TGTGCCAGCAGCCCTGCAGCAGGGTCTGGAAACACCATATATTTT
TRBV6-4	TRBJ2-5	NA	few	CASSMNPTETQYF	TGTGCCAGCAGTATGAACCCTACGGAGACCCAGTACTTC
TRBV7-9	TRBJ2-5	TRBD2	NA	CTSSPGLAGEAETQYF	TGTACCAGCAGCCCGGGACTAGCGGGAGAGGCAGAGACCCAGTACTTC
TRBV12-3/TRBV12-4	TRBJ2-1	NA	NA	CASSFYHEQFF	TGTGCCAGCAGTTTCTATCACGAGCAGTTCTTC
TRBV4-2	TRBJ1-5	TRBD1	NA	CASSRDRERQGQPQHF	TGTGCCAGCAGCCGGGACAGGGAGAGACAGGGTCAGCCCCAGCATTTT
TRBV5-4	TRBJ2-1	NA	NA	CASSKTENNEQFF	TGTGCCAGCAGCAAAACAGAAAACAATGAGCAGTTCTTC